This T cell receptor (beta chain) derives from a study of blood T cell repertoires in COVID-19. Germline CDR1 reads LNHDA; CDR2 reads SQIVND (reference sequence). The J segment lost 6 bases and the V segment lost 1 base, leaving 11 bases of the junction unmatched. This CDR3 is built from 17 residues. Sequenced by immunoSEQ multiplex PCR; TCRdb stores in-frame clones only, minus some. This sample has 350,000 to 450,000 clones; around 85% occur once, and the top ten carry roughly 3.4%. This TCR came from a woman between 18 and 29 years old with acute or convalescent COVID-19. This sequence joins TRBV19 and TRBJ2-1; 8 nucleotides match TRBD2. Sequenced: peripheral blood. The CDR3 protein is CASSIVLWREAGNEQFF. The DNA for the CDR3 is TGTGCCAGTAGTATAGTACTCTGGCGGGAGGCTGGCAATGAGCAGTTCTTC.